Presented here are 6 T cell receptor beta chains from one specimen sequenced in a study of neurological immune-mediated disorders. MiXCR, applied by TCRdb to the 5' RACE reads, yields one record per CDR3 protein. Here the sample spans tens of thousands of distinct CDR3 sequences, about a tenth being singletons. Sequenced input: PBMCs. The receptors derive from a man aged 35-49 years in good health.

There are many counts of this clonotype. The chain combines TRBV29-1 with TRBJ1-2; D is undetermined. The V gene lost 5 bases and the J gene lost 3 bases, with 4 bases spanning the gap. The CDR3 consists of 10 residues. The germline V gene encodes CDR1 SQVTM and CDR2 ANQGSEA. CDR3 loop: CSVLHYGYTF. For the CDR3, the DNA is TGCAGCGTTCTACACTATGGCTACACCTTC.

The rearrangement links TRBV10-3 to TRBJ2-3; 10 positions agree with TRBD2. With 10 bases clipped from V and 2 bases from J, the junction kept 9 bases outside the gene matches. The CDR3 consists of 15 residues. Germline loops: CDR1 ENHRY, CDR2 SYGVKD. The CDR3 DNA follows: TGTGCCACTACGGGTGGACTAGCGGACACAGATACGCAGTATTTT. Protein: CATTGGLADTDTQYF.

This clonotype appeared many times. The chain links TRBV5-1 to TRBJ2-1; D is undetermined. V was pared by 0 bases and J by 8 bases, with 9 bases between. This CDR3 spans 13 amino acids. Germline CDR1 is SGHRS and CDR2 is YFSETQ. CDR3 DNA sequence: TGCGCCAGCAGCTTGGCCCGGGCATATGAGCAGTTCTTC. This translates into CASSLARAYEQFF. Together with reference TRBV5-1 and TRBJ2-1, the CDR3 gives the full variable domain: KAGVTQTPRYLIKTRGQQVTLSCSPISGHRSVSWYQQTPGQGLQFLFEYFSETQRNKGNFPGRFSGRQFSNSRSEMNVSTLELGDSALYLCASSLARAYEQFFGPGTRLTVL.

This clonotype showed up many times. The chain recombines TRBV2 with TRBJ2-5; D is perhaps TRBD1 (6 bases). There are 13 residues in the CDR3. V gave up 4 bases and J gave up 0 bases, with 6 bases separating them. In germline, CDR1 is SNHLY, CDR2 FYNNEI. This chain's CDR3 is CASSGDNQETQYF. Written as DNA, the CDR3 is TGTGCCAGCAGTGGGGACAACCAAGAGACCCAGTACTTC.

This clonotype was found a few times. The chain links TRBV9 to TRBJ2-3, with D tentatively TRBD2 (6 bases). With 6 bases removed from V and 1 base from J, the gap between germline ends came to 12 bases. CDR1 and CDR2 from the germline V gene are SGDLS and YYNGEE. The CDR3 is 14 residues long. CDR3 region: CASNGGGRTDTQYF. In nucleotides, the CDR3 is TGTGCCAGCAACGGGGGAGGCCGCACAGATACGCAGTATTTT.

This clonotype was seen repeatedly, ten times or more. V usage is TRBV5-1 and J usage is TRBJ2-1; maybe TRBD1 (6 bases). Germline V gives CDR1 SGHRS, CDR2 YFSETQ. This CDR3 comprises 14 residues. V was shortened by 3 bases and J by 4 bases, with 11 bases between the two germline ends. CDR3 bases: TGCGCCAGCAGCTCAGGGGCTGGATACAATGAGCAGTTCTTC. Protein product: CASSSGAGYNEQFF.